This TCR beta chain emerged from a study of OX40 agonist ivuxolimab in advanced cancers. Regarding the study as a whole: Blood T cells, both CD4+ and CD8+, expanded clonally by week 6 at 0.1 to 3.0 mg/kg. The average count of expanded clones was higher among CD8+ T cells than among CD4+. Certain nonresponders likewise exhibited a low normalized T-cell clonal expansion.

Notes on this clone: Its target is not known.

Sequenced by immunoSEQ multiplex PCR; TCRdb stores in-frame clones only, minus some. The sample has roughly 25,000 clones, roughly three quarters seen once. The CDR3 runs to 14 residues. CDR1 and CDR2 (germline): SEHNR, FQNEAQ (reference sequence). The sample consisted of CD4+ or CD8+ T cells sorted from blood, taken in a trial of the OX40 agonist ivuxolimab. J is TRBJ2-5 and V is TRBV7-9; unclear D gene. Matching the DNA end better, TRBJ2-7 makes the J call doubtful. This TCR was sampled from an adult with an advanced solid tumor such as melanoma, head and neck, liver or kidney cancer. The CDR3: CASSLSHISYEQYF. The CDR3 DNA follows: TGTGCCAGCAGCTTATCCCACATCTCCTACGAGCAGTACTTC.